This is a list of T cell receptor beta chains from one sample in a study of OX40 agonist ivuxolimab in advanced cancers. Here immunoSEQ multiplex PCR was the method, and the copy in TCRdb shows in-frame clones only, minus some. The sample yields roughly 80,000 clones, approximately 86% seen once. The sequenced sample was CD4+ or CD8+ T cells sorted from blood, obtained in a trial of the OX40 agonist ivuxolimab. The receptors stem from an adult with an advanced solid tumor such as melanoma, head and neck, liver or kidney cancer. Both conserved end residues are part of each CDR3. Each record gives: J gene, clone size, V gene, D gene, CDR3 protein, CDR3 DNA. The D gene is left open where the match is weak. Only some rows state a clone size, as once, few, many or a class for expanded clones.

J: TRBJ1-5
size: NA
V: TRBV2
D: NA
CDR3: CASSSRQNQPQHF
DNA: TGTGCCAGCAGTTCCCGACAGAATCAGCCCCAGCATTTT

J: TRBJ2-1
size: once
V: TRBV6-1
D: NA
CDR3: CASSRERGWDEQFF
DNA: TGTGCCAGCAGCCGGGAGAGGGGTTGGGATGAGCAGTTCTTC

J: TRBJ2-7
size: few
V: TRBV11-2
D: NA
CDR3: CASSLAQYEQYF
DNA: TGTGCCAGCAGCTTAGCCCAATACGAGCAGTACTTC

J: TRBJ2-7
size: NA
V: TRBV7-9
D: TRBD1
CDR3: CASSPGTGLYEQYF
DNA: TGTGCCAGCAGCCCCGGGACAGGCCTTTACGAGCAGTACTTC

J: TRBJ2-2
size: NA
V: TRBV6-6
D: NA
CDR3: CASSYGGTNTGELFF
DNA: TGTGCCAGCAGTTACGGGGGGACGAACACCGGGGAGCTGTTTTTT

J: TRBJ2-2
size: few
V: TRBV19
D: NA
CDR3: CASTRDWNTGELFF
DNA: TGTGCCAGTACCCGGGACTGGAACACCGGGGAGCTGTTTTTT

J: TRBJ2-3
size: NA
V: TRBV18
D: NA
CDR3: CASSPASTDTQYF
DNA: TGTGCCAGCTCACCCGCCAGCACAGATACGCAGTATTTT

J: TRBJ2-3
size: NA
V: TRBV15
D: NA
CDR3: CATSRDRDGDTQYF
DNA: TGTGCCACCAGCAGAGACAGGGATGGAGATACGCAGTATTTT

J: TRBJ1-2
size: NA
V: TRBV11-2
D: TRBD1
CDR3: CASSQDRGYGYTF
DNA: TGTGCCAGCAGCCAGGACAGGGGGTATGGCTACACCTTC

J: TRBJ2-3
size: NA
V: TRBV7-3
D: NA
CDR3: CASSLGQITDTQYF
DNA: TGTGCCAGCAGCCTCGGACAGATCACAGATACGCAGTATTTT

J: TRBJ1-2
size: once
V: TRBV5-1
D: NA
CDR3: CASSFGGDDYGYTF
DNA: TGCGCCAGCAGCTTTGGAGGGGACGACTATGGCTACACCTTC

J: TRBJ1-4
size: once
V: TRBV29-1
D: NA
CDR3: CSVEAVGASPEKLFF
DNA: TGCAGCGTTGAGGCGGTTGGCGCATCGCCTGAAAAACTGTTTTTT

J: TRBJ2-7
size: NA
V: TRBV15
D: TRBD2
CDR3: CATSREGGGYEQYF
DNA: TGTGCCACCAGCAGAGAGGGGGGGGGCTACGAGCAGTACTTC